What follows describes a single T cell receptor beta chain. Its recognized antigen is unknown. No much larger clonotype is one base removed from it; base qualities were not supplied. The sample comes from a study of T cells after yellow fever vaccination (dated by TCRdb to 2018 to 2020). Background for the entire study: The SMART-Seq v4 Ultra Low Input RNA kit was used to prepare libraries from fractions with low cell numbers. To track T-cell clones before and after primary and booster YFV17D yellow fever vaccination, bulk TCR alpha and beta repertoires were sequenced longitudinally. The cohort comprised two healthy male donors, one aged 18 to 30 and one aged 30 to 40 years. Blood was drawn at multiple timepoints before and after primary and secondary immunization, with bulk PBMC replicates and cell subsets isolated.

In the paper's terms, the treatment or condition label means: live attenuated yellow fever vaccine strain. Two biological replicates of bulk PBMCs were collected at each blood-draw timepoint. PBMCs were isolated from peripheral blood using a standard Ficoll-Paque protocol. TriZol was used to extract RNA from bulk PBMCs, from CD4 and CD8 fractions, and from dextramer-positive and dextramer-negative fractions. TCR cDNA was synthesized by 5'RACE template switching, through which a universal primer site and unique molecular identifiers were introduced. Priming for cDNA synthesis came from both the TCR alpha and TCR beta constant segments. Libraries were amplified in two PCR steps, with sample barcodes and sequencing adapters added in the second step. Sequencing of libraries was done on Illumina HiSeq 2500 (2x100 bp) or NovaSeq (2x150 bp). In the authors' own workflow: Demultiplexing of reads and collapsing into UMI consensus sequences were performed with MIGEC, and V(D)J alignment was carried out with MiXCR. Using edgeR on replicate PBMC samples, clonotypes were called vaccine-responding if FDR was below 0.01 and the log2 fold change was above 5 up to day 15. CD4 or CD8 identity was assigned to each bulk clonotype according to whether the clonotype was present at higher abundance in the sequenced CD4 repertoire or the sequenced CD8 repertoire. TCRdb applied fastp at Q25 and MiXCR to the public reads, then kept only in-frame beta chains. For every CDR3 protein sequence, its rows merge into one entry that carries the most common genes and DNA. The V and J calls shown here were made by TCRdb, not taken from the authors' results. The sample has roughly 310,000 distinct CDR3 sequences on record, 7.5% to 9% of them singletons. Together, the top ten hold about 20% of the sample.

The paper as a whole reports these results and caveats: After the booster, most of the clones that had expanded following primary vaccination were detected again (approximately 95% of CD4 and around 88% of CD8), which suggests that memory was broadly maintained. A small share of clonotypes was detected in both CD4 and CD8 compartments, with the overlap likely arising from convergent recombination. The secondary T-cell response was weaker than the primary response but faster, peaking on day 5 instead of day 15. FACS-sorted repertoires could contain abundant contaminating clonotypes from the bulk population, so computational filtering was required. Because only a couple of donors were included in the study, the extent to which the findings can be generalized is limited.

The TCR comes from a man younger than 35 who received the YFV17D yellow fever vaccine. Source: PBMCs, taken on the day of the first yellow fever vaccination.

The DNA sequence is given as TGCGCCAGCAGGAAGGGTTTGAACACCGGGGAGCTGTTTTTT. It translates as CASRKGLNTGELFF. The chain was built from TRBV5-1 and TRBJ2-2; the D gene is not confidently resolved. The CDR3 spans 14 residues, from the cysteine through the phenylalanine. This entry keeps only the CDR3 DNA: 42 bases, framed from base 1. Trimming takes 5 bases from V and 1 base from J, and the germline ends sit 9 bases apart. The germline V gene sets CDR1 to SGHRS and CDR2 to YFSETQ.